This entry lists 17 T cell receptor beta chains sequenced from one sample in a study of cytomegalovirus exposure and HLA in healthy donors. Primers included in the PCR were 60 Vbeta and 13 Jbeta primers. Profiling relied on immunoSEQ multiplex PCR, and the TCRdb table lists in-frame clones only, not all of them. The data show roughly 180,000 clones, over 70% seen once. The sequencing input was PBMCs. All receptors come from a male donor in good health and CMV-seronegative.

The rearrangement uses TRBV18 and TRBJ1-1; 9 nucleotides line up with TRBD1. Germline loops: CDR1 KGHSH, CDR2 LQKENI. V was pared by 5 bases and J by 4 bases, with 8 bases of the junction left unmatched. This CDR3 has 15 amino acids. The CDR3 sequence is CASSVTQGAGTEAFF. In nucleotides, the CDR3 is TGTGCCAGCTCAGTCACACAGGGGGCCGGCACTGAAGCTTTCTTT.

The rearrangement links TRBV27 to TRBJ2-1; D remains unclear. The germline gives CDR1 MNHEY, CDR2 SMNVEV (reference sequence). CDR3 length: 17 amino acids. V lost 6 bases, J lost 6 bases, and 24 bases lay in between. CDR3 sequence: CASSPTPRVTTSNEQFF. The CDR3 coding sequence is TGTGCCAGCAGCCCTACCCCCCGGGTCACAACCTCCAATGAGCAGTTCTTC.

This clone was observed a handful of times. The chain couples TRBV2 to TRBJ2-1; possibly TRBD2 for D (5 bases). The V and J ends lost 3 bases and 4 bases respectively, with 13 bases between them. Per germline, CDR1 SNHLY and CDR2 FYNNEI. The CDR3 loop spans 15 amino acids. CDR3 DNA sequence: TGTGCCAGCAGTGATTTTTCTTGGGAGTACAATGAGCAGTTCTTC. It specifies CASSDFSWEYNEQFF.

The chain joins TRBV9 to TRBJ2-1, with D maybe TRBD2 (6 bases). This CDR3 region has 15 residues. V was pared by 0 bases and J by 5 bases, with 12 bases between. CDR1 and CDR2 from the germline V gene are SGDLS and YYNGEE. The CDR3 region has the DNA TGTGCCAGCAGCGTAGCTCAAGGACTAAACAATGAGCAGTTCTTC. Translation: CASSVAQGLNNEQFF. Looking up the rest from reference TRBV9 and TRBJ2-1 gives the full variable domain: DSGVTQTPKHLITATGQRVTLRCSPRSGDLSVYWYQQSLDQGLQFLIQYYNGEERAKGNILERFSAQQFPDLHSELNLSSLELGDSALYFCASSVAQGLNNEQFFGPGTRLTVL.

The rearrangement links TRBV30 to TRBJ1-6; D is undetermined. Germline assignment: CDR1 GTSNPN and CDR2 SVGIG (reference sequence). V was clipped by 2 bases and J by 6 bases, with 8 bases between them. The CDR3 sequence is 13 residues long. CDR3 protein: CAWSFLLNSPLHF. In DNA, the CDR3 is TGTGCCTGGAGTTTCCTTCTTAATTCACCCCTCCACTTT.

The chain links TRBV7-2 to TRBJ2-1, with D tentatively TRBD2 (6 bases). CDR3 size: 13 residues. The ends were cut back, 5 bases at V and 3 bases at J, with 8 bases in the middle. Germline CDR1 reads SGHTA; CDR2 reads FQGNSA. The CDR3: CASSLRGYNEQFF. CDR3 DNA: TGTGCCAGCAGCCTGCGGGGCTACAATGAGCAGTTCTTC.

The chain carries TRBV6-1 and TRBJ2-4; TRBD2 aligns across 10 bases. V gave up 2 bases and J gave up 6 bases; unmatched junction bases: 7. There are 16 residues in the CDR3. Germline CDR1 MNHNS, CDR2 SASEGT. For the CDR3, the DNA is TGTGCCAGCAGTGAACTAGCGGGAGAGGTGGGAAACATTCAGTACTTC. Its translation is CASSELAGEVGNIQYF.

Note on this clone: Germline and junction disagree at one end, which may indicate a read error. The sample holds other DNA sequences that translate to the same CDR3. The chain joins TRBV19 to TRBJ2-7; TRBD1 matches at 7 bases. Germline CDR1 LNHDA, CDR2 SQIVND (reference sequence). The CDR3 has 16 residues. For the CDR3, the DNA is TGTGCCAGTAGTAACCCGACAGGGAAAAGCACCTACGAGCAATACTTC. Translated: CASSNPTGKSTYEQYF.

In this sample, this clone turned up a few times. This chain joins TRBV10-3 and TRBJ2-7, with 7 bases lining up with TRBD1. With 5 bases clipped from V and 2 bases from J, the junction kept 6 bases outside the gene matches. The CDR3 sequence is 14 residues long. Germline CDR1 reads ENHRY; CDR2 reads SYGVKD. CDR3 region: CAISPPTGTYEQYF. The CDR3 nucleotides read TGTGCCATCAGTCCCCCGACAGGGACCTACGAGCAGTACTTC.

The chain couples TRBV5-6 to TRBJ2-1; 8 nucleotides match TRBD2. Germline loops: CDR1 SGHDT, CDR2 YYEEEE. The J segment lost 8 bases and the V segment lost 1 base, leaving 11 bases of the junction unmatched. This CDR3 is 16 amino acids long. The CDR3 is CASSLSLIAGKDEQFF. In nucleotides, the CDR3 is TGTGCCAGCAGCTTGAGTTTAATAGCGGGAAAGGATGAGCAGTTCTTC.

V gene TRBV27 combines with J gene TRBJ2-5; 12 bases match TRBD1. There are 14 residues in the CDR3. Trimming at V came to 5 bases and at J to 5 bases, leaving 3 bases not matched to a gene. Germline V gene lookup returns CDR1 MNHEY and CDR2 SMNVEV (reference sequence). CDR3 protein: CASSPGTGGETQYF. DNA of the CDR3: TGTGCCAGCAGTCCCGGGACAGGGGGCGAGACCCAGTACTTC.

This sequence joins TRBV2 and TRBJ1-2; 9 nucleotides match TRBD1. The CDR3 has 13 amino acids. The V gene's germline CDR1 is SNHLY and CDR2 FYNNEI. Germline trimming cut 10 bases from V and 8 bases from J; bases unmatched to any gene: 11. The CDR3 DNA follows: TGTGCCACCATGACAGGGACAGGGACCGGCTACACCTTC. This encodes CATMTGTGTGYTF.

The V call is TRBV2, the J call TRBJ1-5; D remains unclear. Germline CDR1 SNHLY, CDR2 FYNNEI. Trimming stripped 6 bases from V and 3 bases from J, with 12 bases between. CDR3 length: 14 residues. The CDR3 DNA follows: TGTGCCAGCAGATCTCGAGTTTCCAATCAGCCCCAGCATTTT. Translated: CASRSRVSNQPQHF.

The V gene is TRBV6-5, the J gene TRBJ2-7; D unresolved. Per the germline V gene, CDR1 is MNHEY and CDR2 is SVGAGI. Between the trimmed V and J ends, which lost 6 bases and 3 bases, there was a span of 12 bases. CDR3 size: 13 residues. DNA of the CDR3: TGTGCCAGCAGAACCCGGAGAAACTACGAGCAGTACTTC. It translates to CASRTRRNYEQYF.

The gene calls are TRBV7-2 and TRBJ2-3, with TRBD2 identical over 13 bases. In germline, CDR1 is SGHTA, CDR2 FQGNSA. The CDR3 is 15 residues long. The J segment lost 4 bases and the V segment lost 5 bases, leaving 3 bases of the junction unmatched. CDR3 in amino acids: CASSPTSGRSDTQYF. CDR3 nucleotide sequence: TGTGCCAGCAGCCCGACTAGCGGGAGGTCAGATACGCAGTATTTT. The variable domain in full, with the rest retrieved from reference TRBV7-2 and TRBJ2-3, is GAGVSQSPSNKVTEKGKDVELRCDPISGHTALYWYRQSLGQGLEFLIYFQGNSAPDKSGLPSDRFSAERTGGSVSTLTIQRTQQEDSAVYLCASSPTSGRSDTQYFGPGTRLTVL.

The rearrangement uses TRBV28 and TRBJ2-6; possible D gene TRBD2, 5 bases. V lost 6 bases and J lost 0, with 9 bases in between. Germline V CDR1 and CDR2: MDHEN, SYDVKM. CDR3 size: 15 residues. The CDR3 loop is CASRQRISGANVLTF. DNA of the CDR3: TGTGCCAGCAGACAGCGGATCTCTGGGGCCAACGTCCTGACTTTC.

This clone was seen more than once but under ten times. The genes are TRBV15 and TRBJ2-1; 10 bases are shared with TRBD2. CDR1 LNHNV and CDR2 YYDKDF come from the germline V gene (reference sequence). The CDR3 contains 17 residues. The ends lost 1 base at V and 0 bases at J; junction bases unmatched: 3. CDR3 DNA: TGTGCCACCAGCAGAGCGGGACTAGCGTACTCCTACAATGAGCAGTTCTTC. This sequence encodes CATSRAGLAYSYNEQFF.